This T cell receptor beta chain emerged from a study of regulatory T cells in long-lasting Graves disease. The time point: newly diagnosed GD, antithyroid drugs for less than 3 months. RNA isolated from PBMCs was used to make the TCR library. With respect to this clonotype: One end of the junction varies from germline; a read error may be responsible.

This CDR3 is built from 12 residues. The V gene's germline CDR1 is MDHEN and CDR2 SYDVKM. Through Arm-PCR of CDR3 regions and iRepertoire HTBI primers, TCR beta libraries were built. Each CDR3 protein is one row after TCRdb ran MiXCR on the multiplex PCR reads. The table records about 520,000 distinct CDR3 sequences, about 12% of them present only once. These data also featured in a second study, about T cells in Graves' hyperthyroidism and ophthalmopathy. That work contributes: Stable hyperthyroidism: no ophthalmopathy progression over 18 months of follow-up.

The chain couples TRBV28 to TRBJ2-7, with TRBD1 identical over 9 bases. The receptor was isolated from a woman in her thirties with Graves disease. The input for sequencing was peripheral blood mononuclear cells (PBMCs), taken at new diagnosis, from a patient treated with antithyroid drugs. The CDR3 is CASSWLSRDRDF. The CDR3 coding sequence is TGTGCCAGCAGTTGGCTATCCCGGGACAGGGACTTC.